This entry lists 15 T cell receptor beta chains sequenced from one sample in a study of blood T cell repertoires in COVID-19. Data came from immunoSEQ multiplex PCR; TCRdb stores just in-frame clones and leaves some out. The sample lists 200,000 or so clones, around 90% occurring once. Sequenced: peripheral blood. These receptors came from a man in his sixties who had recovered from COVID-19.

This clone has just one count. The chain uses TRBV7-6 and TRBJ2-5, with 10 bases fitting TRBD2. Germline CDR1 and CDR2: SGHVS and FNYEAQ. This CDR3 comprises 15 residues. V shed 5 bases and J 4 bases; nucleotides not matched to a gene: 7. CDR3 bases: TGTGCCAGCAGCGAACGGACTAGCGGACGAGAGACCCAGTACTTC. This encodes CASSERTSGRETQYF.

This chain links TRBV7-2 with TRBJ1-6; 8 bases match TRBD1. The CDR3 loop spans 15 amino acids. The germline CDR1 and CDR2 sequences are SGHTA and FQGNSA. V lost 5 bases and J lost 9; bases outside the gene matches: 9. The CDR3 spells CASSVGQAGGSPLHF. The CDR3, as DNA: TGTGCCAGCAGCGTGGGACAGGCGGGTGGTTCACCCCTCCACTTT.

The rearrangement joins TRBV18 to TRBJ1-5; TRBD1 aligns across 8 bases. With V trimmed by 6 bases and J by 2 bases, 3 bases remained unmatched. CDR3 size: 14 residues. Germline-derived CDR1 and CDR2 are KGHSH and LQKENI. Written as DNA, the CDR3 is TGTGCCAGCTCCCCGGACAGGGGCAATCAGCCCCAGCATTTT. Encoded protein: CASSPDRGNQPQHF.

The chain uses TRBV2 and TRBJ2-7; D gene uncertain. Germline V CDR1 and CDR2: SNHLY, FYNNEI. V dropped 1 base and J dropped 4 bases, with 14 bases sitting between them. This CDR3 has 15 residues. This CDR3 reads CASSEESYPVYEQYF. The CDR3 coding sequence is TGTGCCAGCAGTGAAGAAAGTTACCCGGTTTACGAGCAGTACTTC.

This clone was recorded once. This rearrangement joins TRBV5-1 to TRBJ2-7, with 7 positions matching TRBD2. J gave up 8 bases and V 5 bases, and 7 bases lay outside the gene matches. Germline V gene sequence: CDR1 SGHRS, CDR2 YFSETQ. This CDR3 region has 12 residues. CDR3 residues: CASSPGGVQQYF. The CDR3 DNA sequence: TGCGCCAGCAGTCCGGGAGGAGTTCAGCAGTACTTC. The entire variable domain, with the rest obtained from reference TRBV5-1 and TRBJ2-7, is as follows: KAGVTQTPRYLIKTRGQQVTLSCSPISGHRSVSWYQQTPGQGLQFLFEYFSETQRNKGNFPGRFSGRQFSNSRSEMNVSTLELGDSALYLCASSPGGVQQYFGPGTRLTVT.

Worth noting for this clone: Its ends do not fully match the called genes, so a read error is possible. The CDR3 DNA reads TGTGCTAGCAGCCCCGGGGGGCTAGTCTTCTACAATGAGCAGTTCTTC. It is translated as CASSPGGLVFYNEQFF. The gene calls are TRBV7-7 and TRBJ2-1; a possible D gene is TRBD2 (7 bases). The CDR3 is 16 residues long. Germline-derived CDR1 and CDR2 are SSHAT and FNYEAQ (reference sequence).

This chain links TRBV6-6 with TRBJ2-7; D unclear. The V gene's germline CDR1 is MNHNY and CDR2 SVGAGI (reference sequence). There are 14 residues in the CDR3. V lost 4 bases and J 1 base, leaving 11 bases between the germline ends. The CDR3 nucleotides are TGTGCCAGCAGTTCTCAGGTCGATTCCTACGAGCAGTACTTC. Translating gives CASSSQVDSYEQYF.

CDR3 coding DNA: TGTGCCAGCAGCCCCCGATCTAGCGGGCCGTTCTTC. Amino acids: CASSPRSSGPFF. This chain connects TRBV11-2 to TRBJ2-1; the match to TRBD2 covers 8 bases. V lost 5 bases to trimming and J lost 15 bases; unmatched junction nucleotides: 9. The CDR3 extends over 12 amino acids. Germline lookup yields CDR1 SGHAT and CDR2 FQNNGV.

At least ten counts were recorded for this clone. The chain recombines TRBV7-6 with TRBJ1-1; D gene ambiguous. The CDR3 spans 13 residues. Germline lookup yields CDR1 SGHVS and CDR2 FNYEAQ. V was trimmed by 3 bases and J by 1 base, leaving 6 bases between them. In nucleotides, the CDR3 is TGTGCCAGCAGCTTGAGGCGGAACACTGAAGCTTTCTTT. This codes for CASSLRRNTEAFF. Full variable domain (outside the CDR3, taken from reference TRBV7-6 and TRBJ1-1): GAGVSQSPRYKVTKRGQDVALRCDPISGHVSLYWYRQALGQGPEFLTYFNYEAQQDKSGLPNDRFSAERPEGSISTLTIQRTEQRDSAMYRCASSLRRNTEAFFGQGTRLTVV.

For this clone: The junction does not match germline at one end; this may be a read error. V usage is TRBV5-1 and J usage is TRBJ1-2, with 12 bases that match TRBD1. Germline CDR1 SGHRS, CDR2 YFSETQ. The CDR3 extends over 14 amino acids. The CDR3 nucleotides are TGCGCCAGTAGCTGGGGACAGGGGGCTAATGGCTACACCTTC. Residues: CASSWGQGANGYTF.

The chain carries TRBV7-9 and TRBJ2-1; maybe TRBD2 (6 bases). With 11 bases removed from V and 0 bases from J, the gap between germline ends came to 20 bases. Looked up from germline, CDR1 is SEHNR and CDR2 is FQNEAQ (reference sequence). CDR3 length: 16 amino acids. Written as DNA, the CDR3 is TGTGCCGGAACCCTCTTAGCGGAGAGCTCCTACAATGAGCAGTTCTTC. Translating it yields CAGTLLAESSYNEQFF.

The V gene is TRBV30, the J gene TRBJ1-2, with D hard to call. V lost 2 bases, J lost 7 bases, and 8 bases lay in between. In germline, CDR1 is GTSNPN, CDR2 SVGIG (reference sequence). The CDR3 is 11 amino acids. The CDR3 loop reads CAWSRSGGYTF. CDR3 nucleotide sequence: TGTGCCTGGAGTCGGAGTGGTGGCTACACCTTC.

This clone showed up just once. The chain combines TRBV5-1 with TRBJ1-4; perhaps TRBD1 as D (6 bases). The CDR3 loop spans 16 amino acids. V lost 0 bases to trimming and J lost 10 bases, with 19 bases between them. Germline CDR1 SGHRS, CDR2 YFSETQ. CDR3 in amino acids: CASSLGDNVGGGKLFF. The CDR3 DNA follows: TGCGCCAGCAGCTTGGGGGACAACGTTGGCGGCGGAAAACTGTTTTTT. Using reference TRBV5-1 and TRBJ1-4 for the parts outside the CDR3, the full variable domain is KAGVTQTPRYLIKTRGQQVTLSCSPISGHRSVSWYQQTPGQGLQFLFEYFSETQRNKGNFPGRFSGRQFSNSRSEMNVSTLELGDSALYLCASSLGDNVGGGKLFFGSGTQLSVL.

The V and J genes are TRBV4-3 and TRBJ2-7; TRBD2 matches at 10 bases. The trim removed 2 bases at V and 5 bases at J, leaving 6 bases unmatched. CDR1 is LGHNA, CDR2 YSLEER, per germline. CDR3 length equals 15 residues. This CDR3 is CASSQTAGGRNEQYF. CDR3 DNA sequence: TGCGCCAGCAGCCAAACAGCGGGAGGGCGGAACGAGCAGTACTTC.

This sequence joins TRBV4-1 and TRBJ2-1, with 12 nucleotides matching TRBD1. The germline gives CDR1 MGHRA, CDR2 YSYEKL. V shed 4 bases and J 10 bases; nucleotides not matched to a gene: 8. This CDR3 contains 15 residues. CDR3 amino acids: CASSLTGTGGKEQFF. The CDR3 DNA is TGCGCCAGCAGCCTCACCGGGACAGGGGGCAAGGAGCAGTTCTTC.